This TCR beta chain derives from a study of T cells in Graves' hyperthyroidism and ophthalmopathy. The study's findings and limits: Appearing also in blood were most of the thyroid clonotypes expanded above 0.001.

Details on this clonotype: The antigen is undetermined.

Amplified regions were TCR beta CDR3 sequences from RNA transcripts. TCR CDR3 underwent first-round RT-PCR with the HTBI primer set. MiXCR was run by TCRdb on the multiplex PCR reads, yielding one entry per CDR3 protein. The sample holds nearly 250,000 distinct CDR3 sequences, approximately 25% seen once. Between the trimmed V and J ends, which lost 1 base and 1 base, there was a span of 10 bases. This CDR3 contains 15 residues. Germline V gives CDR1 MNHNS, CDR2 SASEGT. This chain uses TRBV6-1 with TRBJ1-1; D remains unclear. The sequence derives from a woman in her thirties or forties with Graves' ophthalmopathy. Specimen: blood. The chain's CDR3 is CASSEEGGTNTEAFF. CDR3 coding DNA: TGTGCCAGCAGTGAAGAGGGAGGAACGAACACTGAAGCTTTCTTT.